This record covers a single T cell receptor beta chain. The sample comes from a study of CD8 T cells in Susac syndrome. Negative isolation was used for CD8+ and CD4+ T cells and FACS enrichment for TEMRA cells. The germline V gene encodes CDR1 SGDLS and CDR2 YYNGEE. Trimming took 4 bases from V and 0 from J, leaving 13 bases between them. This CDR3 is 15 amino acids long. RNA, at roughly 0.45 to 1 ug, was reverse transcribed with random hexamers. It was immunoSEQ multiplex PCR that amplified TCR beta CDR3 across 54 Vbeta and 13 Jbeta. In TCRdb, the immunoSEQ multiplex PCR reads were re-called with MiXCR into one record per CDR3 protein. The profile shows roughly 250,000 distinct CDR3 sequences, about 95% of them singletons.

The TCR sequence derives from a human donor with Susac syndrome. Sequenced material: CD4+ T cells from PBMCs. The V call is TRBV9, the J call TRBJ1-1; no definite D call. CDR3 protein: CASSPRALMNTEAFF. For the CDR3, the DNA is TGTGCCAGCAGCCCAAGGGCGTTAATGAACACTGAAGCTTTCTTT.